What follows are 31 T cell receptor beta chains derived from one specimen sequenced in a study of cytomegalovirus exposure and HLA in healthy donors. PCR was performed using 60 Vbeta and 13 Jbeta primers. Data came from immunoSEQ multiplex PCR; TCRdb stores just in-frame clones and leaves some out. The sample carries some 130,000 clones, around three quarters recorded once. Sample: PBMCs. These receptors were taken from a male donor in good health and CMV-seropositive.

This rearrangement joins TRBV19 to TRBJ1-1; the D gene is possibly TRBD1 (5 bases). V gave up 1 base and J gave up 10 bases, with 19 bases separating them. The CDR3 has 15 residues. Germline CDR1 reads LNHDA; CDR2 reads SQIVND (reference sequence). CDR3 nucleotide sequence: TGTGCCAGTAGTATAGTTCCTTCCCCCGGACATGCAGCTTTCTTT. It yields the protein CASSIVPSPGHAAFF.

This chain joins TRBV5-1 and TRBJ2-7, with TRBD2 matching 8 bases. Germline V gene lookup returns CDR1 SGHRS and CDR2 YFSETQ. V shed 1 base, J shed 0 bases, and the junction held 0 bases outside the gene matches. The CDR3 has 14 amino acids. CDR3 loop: CASSLTSGSYEQYF. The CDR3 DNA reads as TGCGCCAGCAGCTTGACTAGCGGCTCCTACGAGCAGTACTTC.

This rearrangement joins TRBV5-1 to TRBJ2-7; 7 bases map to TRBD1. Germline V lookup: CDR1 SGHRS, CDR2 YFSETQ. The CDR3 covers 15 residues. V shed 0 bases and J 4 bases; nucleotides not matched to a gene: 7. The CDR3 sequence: CASSLVGQWGYEQYF. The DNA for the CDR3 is TGCGCCAGCAGCTTGGTGGGACAGTGGGGTTACGAGCAGTACTTC.

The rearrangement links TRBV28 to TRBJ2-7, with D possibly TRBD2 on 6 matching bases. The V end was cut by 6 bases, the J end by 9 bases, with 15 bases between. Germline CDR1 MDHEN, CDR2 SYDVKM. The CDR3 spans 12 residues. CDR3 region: CASRGTAEGQYF. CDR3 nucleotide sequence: TGTGCCAGCAGGGGGACGGCGGAGGGGCAGTACTTC.

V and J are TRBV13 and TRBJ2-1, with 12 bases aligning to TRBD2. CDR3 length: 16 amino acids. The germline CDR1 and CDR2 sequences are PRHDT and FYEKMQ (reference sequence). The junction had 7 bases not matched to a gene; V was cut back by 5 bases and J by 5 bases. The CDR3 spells CASSNRLAGADNEQFF. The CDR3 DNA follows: TGTGCCAGCAGCAATCGACTAGCGGGGGCCGACAATGAGCAGTTCTTC. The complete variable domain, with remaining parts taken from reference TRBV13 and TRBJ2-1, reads AAGVIQSPRHLIKEKRETATLKCYPIPRHDTVYWYQQGPGQDPQFLISFYEKMQSDKGSIPDRFSAQQFSDYHSELNMSSLELGDSALYFCASSNRLAGADNEQFFGPGTRLTVL.

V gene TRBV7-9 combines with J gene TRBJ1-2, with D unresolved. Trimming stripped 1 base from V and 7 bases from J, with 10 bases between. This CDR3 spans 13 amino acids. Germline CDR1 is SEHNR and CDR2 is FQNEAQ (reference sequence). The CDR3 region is CASSLGGVAGYTF. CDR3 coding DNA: TGTGCCAGCAGCTTAGGAGGCGTGGCTGGCTACACCTTC. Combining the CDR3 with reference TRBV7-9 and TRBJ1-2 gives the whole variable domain DTGVSQNPRHKITKRGQNVTFRCDPISEHNRLYWYRQTLGQGPEFLTYFQNEAQLEKSRLLSDRFSAERPKGSFSTLEIQRTEQGDSAMYLCASSLGGVAGYTFGSGTRLTVV.

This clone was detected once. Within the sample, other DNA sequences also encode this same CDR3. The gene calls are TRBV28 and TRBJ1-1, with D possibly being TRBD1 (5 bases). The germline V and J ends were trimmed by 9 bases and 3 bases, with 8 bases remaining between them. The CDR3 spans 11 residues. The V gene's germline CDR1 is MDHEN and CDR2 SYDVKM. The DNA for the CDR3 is TGTGCCAGTCGGGGGGACACTGAAGCTTTCTTT. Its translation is CASRGDTEAFF.

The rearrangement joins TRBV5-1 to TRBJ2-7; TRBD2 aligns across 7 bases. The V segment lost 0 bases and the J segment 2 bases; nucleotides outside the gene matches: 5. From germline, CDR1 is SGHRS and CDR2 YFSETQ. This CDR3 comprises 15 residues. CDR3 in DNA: TGCGCCAGCAGCTTGGACCCGGGAGGCACCTACGAGCAGTACTTC. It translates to CASSLDPGGTYEQYF.

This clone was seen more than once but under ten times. In DNA form, the CDR3 reads TGTGCCAGCATCACGGTCGGCAGGGGAGACAATCAGCCCCAGCATTTT. This codes for CASITVGRGDNQPQHF. The rearrangement links TRBV28 to TRBJ1-5; TRBD1 is a possible D gene (6 bases). CDR1 is MDHEN, CDR2 SYDVKM, per germline. This CDR3 comprises 16 residues. V was trimmed by 7 bases and J by 3 bases, leaving 19 bases between them.

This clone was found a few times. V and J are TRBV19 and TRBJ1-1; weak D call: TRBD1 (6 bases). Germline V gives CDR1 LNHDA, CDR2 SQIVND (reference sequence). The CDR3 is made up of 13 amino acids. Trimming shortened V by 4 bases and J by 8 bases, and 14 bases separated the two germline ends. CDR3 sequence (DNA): TGTGCCAGTAGTACCACAGAGGGGGGGGAAGCTTTCTTT. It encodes CASSTTEGGEAFF.

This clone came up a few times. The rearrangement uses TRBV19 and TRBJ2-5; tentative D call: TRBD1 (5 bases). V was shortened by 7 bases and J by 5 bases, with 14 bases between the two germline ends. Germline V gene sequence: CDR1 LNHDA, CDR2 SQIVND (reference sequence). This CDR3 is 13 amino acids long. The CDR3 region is CASTSRVGETQYF. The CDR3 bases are TGTGCCAGTACGAGCAGGGTGGGGGAGACCCAGTACTTC.

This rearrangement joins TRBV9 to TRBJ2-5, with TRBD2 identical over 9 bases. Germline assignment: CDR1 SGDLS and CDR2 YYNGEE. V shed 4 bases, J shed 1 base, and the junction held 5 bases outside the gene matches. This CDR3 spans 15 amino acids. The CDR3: CASSLIAGVQETQYF. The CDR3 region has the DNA TGTGCCAGCAGCCTAATAGCGGGAGTCCAAGAGACCCAGTACTTC.

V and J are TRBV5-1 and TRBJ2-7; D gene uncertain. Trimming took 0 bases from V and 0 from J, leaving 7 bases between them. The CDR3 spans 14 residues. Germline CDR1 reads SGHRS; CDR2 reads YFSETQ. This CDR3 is CASSLAAVSYEQYF. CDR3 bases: TGCGCCAGCAGCTTGGCCGCAGTCTCCTACGAGCAGTACTTC.

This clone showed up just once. The CDR3 region has the DNA TGTGCCAGCAGCCCCATGACTAGCGGGGGGGCCGGGGAGCTGTTTTTT. It yields the protein CASSPMTSGGAGELFF. The V and J genes are TRBV13 and TRBJ2-2, with TRBD2 identical over 14 bases. The germline CDR1 and CDR2 sequences are PRHDT and FYEKMQ (reference sequence). V gave up 5 bases and J gave up 6 bases; unmatched junction bases: 5. The CDR3 totals 16 residues.

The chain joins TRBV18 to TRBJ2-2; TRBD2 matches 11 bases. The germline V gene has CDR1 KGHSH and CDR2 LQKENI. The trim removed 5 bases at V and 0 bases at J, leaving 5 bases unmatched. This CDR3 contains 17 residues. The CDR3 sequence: CASSRLAGGPNTGELFF. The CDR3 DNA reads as TGTGCCAGCTCAAGGCTAGCGGGGGGCCCGAACACCGGGGAGCTGTTTTTT.

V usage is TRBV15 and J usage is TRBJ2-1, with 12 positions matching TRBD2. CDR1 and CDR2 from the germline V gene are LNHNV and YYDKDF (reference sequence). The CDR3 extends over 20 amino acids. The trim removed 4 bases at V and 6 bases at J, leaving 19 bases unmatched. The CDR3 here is CATSIRGSSGRAPNSNEQFF. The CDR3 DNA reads TGTGCCACCAGCATCCGCGGATCTAGCGGGAGGGCCCCCAATTCCAATGAGCAGTTCTTC. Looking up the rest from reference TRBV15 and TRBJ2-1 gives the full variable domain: DAMVIQNPRYQVTQFGKPVTLSCSQTLNHNVMYWYQQKSSQAPKLLFHYYDKDFNNEADTPDNFQSRRPNTSFCFLDIRSPGLGDTAMYLCATSIRGSSGRAPNSNEQFFGPGTRLTVL.

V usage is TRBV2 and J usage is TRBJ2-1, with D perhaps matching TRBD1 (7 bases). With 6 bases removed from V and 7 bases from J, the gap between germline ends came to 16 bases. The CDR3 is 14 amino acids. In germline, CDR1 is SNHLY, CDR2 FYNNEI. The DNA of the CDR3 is TGTGCCAGCAGCCCCCCGTCAGGGGGGAATGAGCAGTTCTTC. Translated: CASSPPSGGNEQFF.

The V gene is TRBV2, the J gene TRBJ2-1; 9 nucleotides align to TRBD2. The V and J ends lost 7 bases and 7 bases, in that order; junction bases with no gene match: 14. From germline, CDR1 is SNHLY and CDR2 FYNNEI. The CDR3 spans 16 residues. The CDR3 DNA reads TGTGCCAGCAACGGGGACGCGGGGGGGCCATGGAATGAGCAGTTCTTC. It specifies CASNGDAGGPWNEQFF.

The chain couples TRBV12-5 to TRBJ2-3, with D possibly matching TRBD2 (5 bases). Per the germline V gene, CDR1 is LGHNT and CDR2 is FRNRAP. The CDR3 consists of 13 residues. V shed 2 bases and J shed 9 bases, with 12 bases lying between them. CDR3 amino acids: CASGLPHGGTQYF. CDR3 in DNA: TGTGCTAGTGGTTTGCCACATGGAGGAACGCAGTATTTT. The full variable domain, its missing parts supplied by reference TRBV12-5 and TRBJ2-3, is DARVTQTPRHKVTEMGQEVTMRCQPILGHNTVFWYRQTMMQGLELLAYFRNRAPLDDSGMPKDRFSAEMPDATLATLKIQPSEPRDSAVYFCASGLPHGGTQYFGPGTRLTVL.

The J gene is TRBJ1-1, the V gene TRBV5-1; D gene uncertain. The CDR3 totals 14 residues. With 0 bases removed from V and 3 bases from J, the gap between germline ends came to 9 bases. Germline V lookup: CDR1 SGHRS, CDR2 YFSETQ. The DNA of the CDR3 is TGCGCCAGCAGCTTGGTGGCCGGAGACACTGAAGCTTTCTTT. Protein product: CASSLVAGDTEAFF. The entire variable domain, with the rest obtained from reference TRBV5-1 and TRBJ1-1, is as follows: KAGVTQTPRYLIKTRGQQVTLSCSPISGHRSVSWYQQTPGQGLQFLFEYFSETQRNKGNFPGRFSGRQFSNSRSEMNVSTLELGDSALYLCASSLVAGDTEAFFGQGTRLTVV.

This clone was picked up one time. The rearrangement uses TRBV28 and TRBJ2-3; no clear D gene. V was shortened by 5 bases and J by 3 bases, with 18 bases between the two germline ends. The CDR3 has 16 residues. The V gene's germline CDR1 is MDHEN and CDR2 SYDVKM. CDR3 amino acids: CASSPIAVIGTDTQYF. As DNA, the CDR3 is TGTGCCAGCAGTCCCATTGCGGTCATTGGGACAGATACGCAGTATTTT.

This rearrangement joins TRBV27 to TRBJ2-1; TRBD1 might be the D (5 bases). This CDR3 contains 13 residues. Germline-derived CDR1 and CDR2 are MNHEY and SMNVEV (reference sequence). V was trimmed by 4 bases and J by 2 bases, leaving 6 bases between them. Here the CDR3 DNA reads TGTGCCAGCAGTTCCAGGGCCTACAATGAGCAGTTCTTC. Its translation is CASSSRAYNEQFF.

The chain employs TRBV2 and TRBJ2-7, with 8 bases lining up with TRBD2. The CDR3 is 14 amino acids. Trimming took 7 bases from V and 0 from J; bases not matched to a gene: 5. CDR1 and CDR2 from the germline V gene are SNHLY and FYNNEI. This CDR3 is CASNRGGSSYEQYF. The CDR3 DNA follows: TGTGCCAGCAACCGGGGGGGCAGCTCCTACGAGCAGTACTTC.

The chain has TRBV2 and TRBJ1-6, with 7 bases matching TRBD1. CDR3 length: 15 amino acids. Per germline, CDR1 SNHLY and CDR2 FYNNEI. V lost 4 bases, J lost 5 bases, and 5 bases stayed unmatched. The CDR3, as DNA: TGTGCCAGCAGTGCGGACAGGTCGGATAATTCACCCCTCCACTTT. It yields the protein CASSADRSDNSPLHF. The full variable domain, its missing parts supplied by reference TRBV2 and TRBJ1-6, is EPEVTQTPSHQVTQMGQEVILRCVPISNHLYFYWYRQILGQKVEFLVSFYNNEISEKSEIFDDQFSVERPDGSNFTLKIRSTKLEDSAMYFCASSADRSDNSPLHFGNGTRLTVT.

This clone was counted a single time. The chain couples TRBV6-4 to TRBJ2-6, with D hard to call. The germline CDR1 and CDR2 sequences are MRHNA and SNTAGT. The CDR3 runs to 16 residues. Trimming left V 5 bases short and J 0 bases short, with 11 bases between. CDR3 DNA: TGTGCCAGCAGTCAGGCGAGTAGCTCTGGGGCCAACGTCCTGACTTTC. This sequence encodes CASSQASSSGANVLTF.

CDR3 sequence: CASSPRQGDYEQYF. CDR3 sequence (DNA): TGTGCCAGCAGCCCCCGACAGGGAGATTACGAGCAGTACTTC. This chain links TRBV11-2 with TRBJ2-7, with 7 bases identical to TRBD1. Germline V gene data show CDR1 as SGHAT and CDR2 as FQNNGV. The junction had 8 bases not matched to a gene; V was cut back by 5 bases and J by 4 bases. The CDR3 sequence is 14 residues long.

The CDR3 region has the DNA TGTGCCAGCAGTTCCGGGACAGGGGGCGCGGGAGATACGCAGTATTTT. Its protein is CASSSGTGGAGDTQYF. This rearrangement joins TRBV6-5 to TRBJ2-3; TRBD1 matches 12 bases. CDR1 is MNHEY and CDR2 is SVGAGI in the germline V gene. This CDR3 has 16 amino acids. Trimming removed 4 bases from V and 5 bases from J; junction bases left unmatched: 7.

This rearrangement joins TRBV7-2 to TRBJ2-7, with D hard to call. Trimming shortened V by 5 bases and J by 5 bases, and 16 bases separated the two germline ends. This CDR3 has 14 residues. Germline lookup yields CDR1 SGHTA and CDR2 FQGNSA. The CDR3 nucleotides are TGTGCCAGCAGCCCACTCGCGAGGCCCCACGAGCAGTACTTC. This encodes CASSPLARPHEQYF.

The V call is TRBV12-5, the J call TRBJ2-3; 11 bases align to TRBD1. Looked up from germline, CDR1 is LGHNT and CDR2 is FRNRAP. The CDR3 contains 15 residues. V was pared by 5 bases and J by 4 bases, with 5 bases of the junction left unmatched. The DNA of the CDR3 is TGTGCTAGTGGTCCGGGACAGGGGGTTGCAGATACGCAGTATTTT. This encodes CASGPGQGVADTQYF.

The CDR3 spells CASSVTGNEQFF. In DNA, the CDR3 is TGTGCCAGCAGCGTCACGGGCAATGAGCAGTTCTTC. The V gene is TRBV7-8, the J gene TRBJ2-1; no reliable D call. The CDR3 loop spans 12 amino acids. The ends were cut back, 5 bases at V and 6 bases at J, with 8 bases in the middle. Germline values: CDR1 SGHVS, CDR2 FQNEAQ.

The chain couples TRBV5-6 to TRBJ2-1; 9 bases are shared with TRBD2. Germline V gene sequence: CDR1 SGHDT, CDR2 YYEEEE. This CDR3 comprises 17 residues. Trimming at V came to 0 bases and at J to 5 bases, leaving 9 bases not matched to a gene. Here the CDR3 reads CASSLAGAGGPDNEQFF. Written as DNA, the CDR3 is TGTGCCAGCAGCTTGGCCGGGGCGGGAGGGCCTGACAATGAGCAGTTCTTC.